The subject of this entry is one T cell receptor (beta chain). Antigen: not known. This specimen belongs to a study of T cell responses to AZD1222 COVID-19 vaccine. Sequenced by immunoSEQ multiplex PCR; TCRdb stores in-frame clones only, minus some. The repertoire consists of about 130,000 clones, with approximately 94% occurring once and the leading ten covering around 7%. The V end lost 2 bases, the J end lost 7 bases, and 15 bases lay between the germline ends. The CDR3 has 16 residues. CDR1 MNHEY and CDR2 SVGAGI come from the germline V gene. Overall study results and limits: Without day 14 samples, only post-peak T cell repertoires were studied. Once two AZD1222 doses were given, Spike-specific TCR breadth and depth went up. Nearly half of spike-specific TCRs reportedly target unmutated variant regions. Most donors were white British and more were female, and clonal diversity was possibly underestimated.

This TCR came from an adult in good health. The specimen comprised peripheral blood, sampled on day 0 of AZD1222 vaccination. This chain connects TRBV6-5 to TRBJ1-6; D possibly corresponds to TRBD1 (5 bases). Here the CDR3 DNA reads TGTGCCAGCAGTTACCCCCCCGGGACGGCCAATTCACCCCTCCACTTT. The encoded protein is CASSYPPGTANSPLHF.